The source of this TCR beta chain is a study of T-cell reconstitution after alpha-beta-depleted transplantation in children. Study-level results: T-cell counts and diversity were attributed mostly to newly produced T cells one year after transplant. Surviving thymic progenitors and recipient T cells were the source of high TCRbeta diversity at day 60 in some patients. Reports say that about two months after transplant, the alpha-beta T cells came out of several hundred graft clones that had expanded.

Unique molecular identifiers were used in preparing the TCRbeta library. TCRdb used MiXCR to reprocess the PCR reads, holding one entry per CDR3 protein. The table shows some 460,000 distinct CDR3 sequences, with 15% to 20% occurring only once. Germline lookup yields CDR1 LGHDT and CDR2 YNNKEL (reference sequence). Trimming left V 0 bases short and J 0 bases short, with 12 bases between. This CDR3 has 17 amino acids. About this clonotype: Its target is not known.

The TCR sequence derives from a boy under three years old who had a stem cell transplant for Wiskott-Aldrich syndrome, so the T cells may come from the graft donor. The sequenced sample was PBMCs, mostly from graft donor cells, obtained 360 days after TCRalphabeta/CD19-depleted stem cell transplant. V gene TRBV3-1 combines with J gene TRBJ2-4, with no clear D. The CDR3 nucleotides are TGTGCCAGCAGCCAAGACCTGACGGAACTAGCCAAAAACATTCAGTACTTC. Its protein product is CASSQDLTELAKNIQYF.